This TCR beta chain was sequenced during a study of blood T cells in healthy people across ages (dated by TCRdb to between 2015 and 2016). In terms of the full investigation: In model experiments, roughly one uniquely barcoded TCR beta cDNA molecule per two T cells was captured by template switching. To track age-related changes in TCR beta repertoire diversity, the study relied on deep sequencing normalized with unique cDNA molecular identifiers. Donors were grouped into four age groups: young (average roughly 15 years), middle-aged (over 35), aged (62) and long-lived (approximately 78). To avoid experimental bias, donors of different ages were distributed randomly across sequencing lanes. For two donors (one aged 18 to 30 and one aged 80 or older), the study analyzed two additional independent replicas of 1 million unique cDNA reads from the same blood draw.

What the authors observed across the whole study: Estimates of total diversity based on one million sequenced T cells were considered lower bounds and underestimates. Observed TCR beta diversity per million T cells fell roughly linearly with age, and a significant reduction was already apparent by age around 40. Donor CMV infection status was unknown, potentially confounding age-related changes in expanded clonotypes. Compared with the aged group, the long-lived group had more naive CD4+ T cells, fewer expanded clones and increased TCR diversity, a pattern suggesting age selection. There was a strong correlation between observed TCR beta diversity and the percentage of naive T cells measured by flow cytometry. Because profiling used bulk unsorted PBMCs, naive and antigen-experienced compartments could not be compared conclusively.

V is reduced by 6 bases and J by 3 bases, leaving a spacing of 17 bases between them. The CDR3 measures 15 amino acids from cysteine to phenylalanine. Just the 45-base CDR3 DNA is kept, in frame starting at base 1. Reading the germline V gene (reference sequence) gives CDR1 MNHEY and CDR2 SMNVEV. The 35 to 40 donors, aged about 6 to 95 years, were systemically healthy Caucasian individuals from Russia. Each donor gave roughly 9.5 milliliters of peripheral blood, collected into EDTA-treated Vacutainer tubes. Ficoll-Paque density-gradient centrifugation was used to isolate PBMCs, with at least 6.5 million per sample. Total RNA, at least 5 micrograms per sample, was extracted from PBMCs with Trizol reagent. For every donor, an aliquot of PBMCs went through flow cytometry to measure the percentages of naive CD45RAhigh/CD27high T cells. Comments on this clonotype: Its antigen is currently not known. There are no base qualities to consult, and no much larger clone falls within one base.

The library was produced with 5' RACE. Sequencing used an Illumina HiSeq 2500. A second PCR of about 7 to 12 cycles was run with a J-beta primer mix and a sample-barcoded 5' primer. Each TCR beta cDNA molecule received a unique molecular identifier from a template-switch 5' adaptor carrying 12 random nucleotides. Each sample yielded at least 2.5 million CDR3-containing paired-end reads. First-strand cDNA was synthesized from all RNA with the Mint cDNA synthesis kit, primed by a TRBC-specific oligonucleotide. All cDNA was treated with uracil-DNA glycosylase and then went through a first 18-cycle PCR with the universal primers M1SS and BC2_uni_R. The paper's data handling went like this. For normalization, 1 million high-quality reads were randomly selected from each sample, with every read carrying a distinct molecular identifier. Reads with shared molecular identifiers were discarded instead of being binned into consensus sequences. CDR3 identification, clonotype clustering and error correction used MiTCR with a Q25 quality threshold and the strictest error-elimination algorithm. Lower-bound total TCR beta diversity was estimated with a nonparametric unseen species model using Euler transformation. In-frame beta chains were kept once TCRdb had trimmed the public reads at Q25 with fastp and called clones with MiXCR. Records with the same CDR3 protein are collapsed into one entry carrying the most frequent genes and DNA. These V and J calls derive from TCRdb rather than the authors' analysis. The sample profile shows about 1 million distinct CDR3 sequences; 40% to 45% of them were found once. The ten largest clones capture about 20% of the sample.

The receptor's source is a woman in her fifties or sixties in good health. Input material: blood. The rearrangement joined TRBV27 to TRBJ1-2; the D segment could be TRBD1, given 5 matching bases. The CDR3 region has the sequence CASSPGTDHYYGYTF. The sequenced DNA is TGTGCCAGCAGCCCGGGGACCGACCACTACTATGGCTACACCTTC.